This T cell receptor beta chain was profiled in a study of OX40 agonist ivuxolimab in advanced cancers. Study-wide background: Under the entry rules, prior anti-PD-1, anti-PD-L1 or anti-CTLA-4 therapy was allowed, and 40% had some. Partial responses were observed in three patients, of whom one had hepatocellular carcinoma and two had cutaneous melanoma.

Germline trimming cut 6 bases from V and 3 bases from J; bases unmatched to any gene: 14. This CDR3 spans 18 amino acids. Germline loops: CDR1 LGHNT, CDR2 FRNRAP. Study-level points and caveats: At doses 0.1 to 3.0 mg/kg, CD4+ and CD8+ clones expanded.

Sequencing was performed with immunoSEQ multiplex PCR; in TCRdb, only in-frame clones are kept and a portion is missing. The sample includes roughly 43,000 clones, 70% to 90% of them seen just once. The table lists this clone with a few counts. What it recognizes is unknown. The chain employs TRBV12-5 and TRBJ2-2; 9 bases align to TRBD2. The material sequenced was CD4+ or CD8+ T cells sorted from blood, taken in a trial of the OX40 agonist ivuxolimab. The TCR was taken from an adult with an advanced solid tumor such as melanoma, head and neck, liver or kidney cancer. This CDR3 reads CASGPLGGGRVDTGELFF. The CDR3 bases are TGTGCTAGTGGCCCATTGGGGGGCGGGAGGGTCGACACCGGGGAGCTGTTTTTT.